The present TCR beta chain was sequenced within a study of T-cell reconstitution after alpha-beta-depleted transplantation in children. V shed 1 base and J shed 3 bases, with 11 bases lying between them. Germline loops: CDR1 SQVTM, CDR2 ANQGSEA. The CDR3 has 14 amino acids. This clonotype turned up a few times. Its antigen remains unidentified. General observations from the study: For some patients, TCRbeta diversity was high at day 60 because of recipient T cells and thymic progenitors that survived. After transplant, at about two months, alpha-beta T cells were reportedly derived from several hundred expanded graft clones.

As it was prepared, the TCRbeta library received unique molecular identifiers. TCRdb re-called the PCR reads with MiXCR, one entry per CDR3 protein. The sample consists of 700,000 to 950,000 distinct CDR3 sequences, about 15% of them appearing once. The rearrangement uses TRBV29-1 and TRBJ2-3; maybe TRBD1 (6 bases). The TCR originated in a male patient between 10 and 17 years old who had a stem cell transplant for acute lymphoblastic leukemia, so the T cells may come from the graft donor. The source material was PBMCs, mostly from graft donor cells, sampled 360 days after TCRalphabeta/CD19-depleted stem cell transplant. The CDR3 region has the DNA TGCAGCGTTGAAGGGTTCCAGGGGACAGATACGCAGTATTTT. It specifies CSVEGFQGTDTQYF.